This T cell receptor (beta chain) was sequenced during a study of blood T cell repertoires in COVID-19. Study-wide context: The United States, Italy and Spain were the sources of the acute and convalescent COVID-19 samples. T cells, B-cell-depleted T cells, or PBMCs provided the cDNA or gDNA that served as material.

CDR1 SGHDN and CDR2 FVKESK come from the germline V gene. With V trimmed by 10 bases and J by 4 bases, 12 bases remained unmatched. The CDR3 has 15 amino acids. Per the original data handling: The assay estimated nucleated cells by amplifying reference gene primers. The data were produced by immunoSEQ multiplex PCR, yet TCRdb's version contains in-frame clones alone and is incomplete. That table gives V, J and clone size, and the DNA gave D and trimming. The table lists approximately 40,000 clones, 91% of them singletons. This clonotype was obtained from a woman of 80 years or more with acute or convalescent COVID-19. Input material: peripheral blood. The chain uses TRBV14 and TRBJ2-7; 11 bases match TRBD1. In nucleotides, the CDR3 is TGTGCCACCCCCCGGACAGGGGGCGAGGAGTACGAGCAGTACTTC. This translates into CATPRTGGEEYEQYF. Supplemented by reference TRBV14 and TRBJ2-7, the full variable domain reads EAGVTQFPSHSVIEKGQTVTLRCDPISGHDNLYWYRRVMGKEIKFLLHFVKESKQDESGMPNNRFLAERTGGTYSTLKVQPAELEDSGVYFCATPRTGGEEYEQYFGPGTRLTVT.